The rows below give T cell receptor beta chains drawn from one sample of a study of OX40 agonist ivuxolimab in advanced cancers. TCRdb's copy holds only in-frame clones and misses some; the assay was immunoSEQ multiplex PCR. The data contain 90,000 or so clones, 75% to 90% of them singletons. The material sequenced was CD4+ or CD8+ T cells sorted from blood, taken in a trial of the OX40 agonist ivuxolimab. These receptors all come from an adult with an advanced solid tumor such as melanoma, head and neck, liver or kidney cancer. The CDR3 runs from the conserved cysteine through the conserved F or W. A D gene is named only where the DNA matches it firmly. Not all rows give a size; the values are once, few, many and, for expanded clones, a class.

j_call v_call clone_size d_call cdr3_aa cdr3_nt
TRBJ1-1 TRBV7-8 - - CASSLTNTEAFF TGTGCCAGCAGCTTGACGAACACTGAAGCTTTCTTT
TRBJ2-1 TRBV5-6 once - CASSLGRVWEQFF TGTGCCAGCAGCTTGGGGCGCGTATGGGAGCAGTTCTTC
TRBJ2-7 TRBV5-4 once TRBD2 CASSQHPSGSSYEQYF TGTGCCAGTTCGCAGCATCCTAGCGGGAGCTCCTACGAGCAGTACTTC
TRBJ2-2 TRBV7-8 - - CASSLESTGTRTGELFF TGTGCCAGCAGCTTAGAGAGTACCGGGACGCGGACCGGGGAGCTGTTTTTT
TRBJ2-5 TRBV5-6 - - CASSFHPYQETQYF TGTGCCAGCAGCTTCCATCCGTACCAAGAGACCCAGTACTTC
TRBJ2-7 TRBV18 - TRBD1 CASSREQGSGEQYF TGTGCCAGCTCACGCGAACAGGGGTCGGGCGAGCAGTACTTC
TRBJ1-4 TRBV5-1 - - CASSLERGTNEKLFF TGCGCCAGCAGCTTGGAAAGGGGAACTAATGAAAAACTGTTTTTT
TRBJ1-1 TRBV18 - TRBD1 CASSPSTGATNTEAFF TGTGCCAGCTCACCGTCCACAGGGGCCACGAACACTGAAGCTTTCTTT
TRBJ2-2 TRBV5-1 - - CASSPRTDTGELFF TGCGCCAGCAGCCCCCGTACGGACACCGGGGAGCTGTTTTTT
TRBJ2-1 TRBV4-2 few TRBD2 CASSQAGVGYNEQFF TGTGCCAGCAGCCAGGCGGGAGTGGGTTACAATGAGCAGTTCTTC
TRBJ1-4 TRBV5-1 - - CASSPGLRARDEKLFF TGCGCCAGCAGCCCTGGTTTGAGGGCGAGGGACGAAAAACTGTTTTTT
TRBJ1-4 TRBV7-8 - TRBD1 CASSLAGQTNEKLFF TGTGCCAGCAGCTTAGCGGGACAGACTAATGAAAAACTGTTTTTT
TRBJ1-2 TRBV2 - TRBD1 CASRPRQGDVYGYTF TGTGCCAGCAGACCTAGACAGGGCGACGTCTATGGCTACACCTTC
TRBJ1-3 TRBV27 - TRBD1 CASSKNDRVAGNTIYF TGTGCCAGCAGTAAAAACGACAGGGTCGCCGGAAACACCATATATTTT
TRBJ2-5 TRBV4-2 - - CASSFQRWDQETQYF TGTGCCAGCAGCTTTCAGCGATGGGACCAAGAGACCCAGTACTTC
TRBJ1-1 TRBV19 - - CASSTQGSTEAFF TGTGCCAGTAGTACACAGGGAAGCACTGAAGCTTTCTTT
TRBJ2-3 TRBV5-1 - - CASSPLIAVDTQYF TGCGCCAGCAGCCCCTTGATAGCGGTTGATACGCAGTATTTT
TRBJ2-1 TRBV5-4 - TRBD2 CASSFRAGGQVYNEQFF TGTGCCAGCAGCTTTAGGGCGGGAGGCCAGGTCTACAATGAGCAGTTCTTC
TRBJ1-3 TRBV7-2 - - CASSLGGGSGNTIYF TGTGCCAGCAGCTTAGGGGGAGGATCTGGAAACACCATATATTTT
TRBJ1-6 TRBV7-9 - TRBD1 CASSPPGQGGSPLHF TGTGCCAGCAGCCCCCCCGGACAGGGGGGCTCACCCCTCCACTTT
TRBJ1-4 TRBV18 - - CASSAQGPVRLVKLFF TGTGCCAGCTCAGCACAGGGTCCGGTCCGGCTCGTAAAACTGTTTTTT
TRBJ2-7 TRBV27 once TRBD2 CASSFSGTIYEQYF TGTGCCAGCAGTTTTAGCGGGACGATTTACGAGCAGTACTTC
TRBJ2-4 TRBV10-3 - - CAISEGGSMNIQYF TGTGCCATCAGTGAGGGGGGTTCCATGAACATTCAGTACTTC
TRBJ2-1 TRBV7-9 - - CASSLGGDSYNEQFF TGTGCCAGCAGCTTAGGGGGGGACAGTTACAATGAGCAGTTCTTC
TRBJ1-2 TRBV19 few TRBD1 CASQPTGDYGYTF TGTGCCAGCCAACCTACAGGGGACTATGGCTACACCTTC
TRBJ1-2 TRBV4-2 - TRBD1 CASSQAYGQGAYYGYTF TGTGCCAGCAGCCAAGCTTACGGACAGGGGGCGTATTATGGCTACACCTTC
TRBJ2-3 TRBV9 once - CASSVVGDTQYF TGTGCCAGCAGCGTAGTTGGTGATACGCAGTATTTT
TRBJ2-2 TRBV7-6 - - CASSNALGGAGELFF TGTGCCAGCAGCAATGCCCTCGGAGGGGCCGGGGAGCTGTTTTTT
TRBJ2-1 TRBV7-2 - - CASSLGGGGEQFF TGTGCCAGCAGCTTAGGAGGCGGAGGTGAGCAGTTCTTC
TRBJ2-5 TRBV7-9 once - CASSYADRKWHF TGTGCCAGCAGCTATGCGGACCGCAAATGGCACTTC
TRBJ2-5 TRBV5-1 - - CASSLEETQYF TGCGCCAGCAGCTTGGAGGAGACCCAGTACTTC
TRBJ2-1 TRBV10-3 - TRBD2 CAISPWAGGRNEQFF TGTGCCATCAGCCCCTGGGCGGGGGGGCGGAATGAGCAGTTCTTC
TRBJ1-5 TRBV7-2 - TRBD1 CASSTRQGGQPQHF TGTGCCAGCAGCACCCGACAGGGGGGGCAGCCCCAGCATTTT
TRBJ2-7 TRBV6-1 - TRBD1 CASRTGYDEQYF TGTGCCAGCAGGACAGGGTACGACGAGCAGTACTTC
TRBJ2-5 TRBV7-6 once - CASSLSVGVQETQYF TGTGCCAGCAGCTTATCTGTGGGAGTACAAGAGACCCAGTACTTC
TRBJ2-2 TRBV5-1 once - CASTRDGSNTGELFF TGCGCCAGCACACGGGACGGTTCGAACACCGGGGAGCTGTTTTTT
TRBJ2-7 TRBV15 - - CATSSTSIPAVVTGEQYF TGTGCCACCAGCAGCACGTCAATACCAGCAGTGGTTACCGGCGAGCAGTACTTC
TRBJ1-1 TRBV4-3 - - CASSQEGRVNTEAFF TGCGCCAGCAGCCAAGAAGGGCGGGTGAACACTGAAGCTTTCTTT
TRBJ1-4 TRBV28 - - CASRGEKLFF TGTGCCAGCAGGGGTGAAAAACTGTTTTTT
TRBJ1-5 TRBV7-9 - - CASSVGHYQPQHF TGTGCCAGCAGCGTTGGACACTATCAGCCCCAGCATTTT
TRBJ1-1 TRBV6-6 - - CASSARQVPTEAFF TGTGCCAGCAGTGCAAGACAGGTCCCCACTGAAGCTTTCTTT
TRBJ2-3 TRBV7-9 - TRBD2 CASSPKGLAGGRDTQYF TGTGCCAGCAGCCCCAAGGGACTAGCGGGGGGACGGGATACGCAGTATTTT
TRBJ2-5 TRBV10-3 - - CAISESAGETQYF TGTGCCATCAGTGAGTCGGCAGGAGAGACCCAGTACTTC
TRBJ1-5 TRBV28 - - CASTSNQPQHF TGTGCCAGCACCAGCAATCAGCCCCAGCATTTT
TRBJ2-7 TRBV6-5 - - CASSRSTANSYEQYF TGTGCCAGCAGTCGATCAACGGCTAACTCCTACGAGCAGTACTTC
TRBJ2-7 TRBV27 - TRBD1 CASSSRPGQGFPRPYEQYF TGTGCCAGCAGTTCACGTCCGGGACAGGGGTTTCCGCGGCCCTACGAGCAGTACTTC
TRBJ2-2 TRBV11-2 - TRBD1 CASSPGTASGELFF TGTGCCAGCAGCCCAGGGACAGCTTCCGGGGAGCTGTTTTTT
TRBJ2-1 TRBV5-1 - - CASSPSGATYNEQFF TGCGCCAGCAGCCCGAGCGGAGCAACTTACAATGAGCAGTTCTTC
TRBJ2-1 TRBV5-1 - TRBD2 CASSLGTSDNYNEQFF TGCGCCAGCAGCTTGGGGACTAGCGATAACTACAATGAGCAGTTCTTC
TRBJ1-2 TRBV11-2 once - CATSSPGTRYTF TGTGCCACCTCAAGTCCCGGGACAAGATACACCTTC
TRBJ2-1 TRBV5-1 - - CASSLDRLYNEQFF TGCGCCAGCAGCTTGGACAGATTATACAATGAGCAGTTCTTC
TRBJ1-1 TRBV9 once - CASSVTRTGGEAFF TGTGCCAGCAGCGTTACTCGGACGGGCGGTGAAGCTTTCTTT
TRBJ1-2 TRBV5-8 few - CASRPAGVNYGYTF TGTGCCAGCAGGCCTGCAGGGGTAAACTATGGCTACACCTTC
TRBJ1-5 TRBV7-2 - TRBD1 CASSQFGQEVNQPQHF TGTGCCAGCAGCCAGTTCGGACAGGAGGTGAATCAGCCCCAGCATTTT
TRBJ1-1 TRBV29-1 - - CSGRMMNTEAFF TGCAGCGGCCGGATGATGAACACTGAAGCTTTCTTT
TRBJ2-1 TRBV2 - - CASSERSVYEQFF TGTGCCAGCAGTGAAAGGAGTGTCTATGAGCAGTTCTTC
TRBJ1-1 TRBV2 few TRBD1 CASSEDRGDTEAFF TGTGCCAGCAGTGAAGACAGGGGTGACACTGAAGCTTTCTTT